This T cell receptor (beta chain) is drawn from a study of blood T cells in healthy people across ages. General study findings and limits: Higher diversity, along with more naive CD4+ cells, distinguished long-lived donors from aged donors. Roughly linearly, TCR beta diversity per million T cells fell as age increased. CMV infection status of these donors was not known.

Caucasian, healthy and from Russia, the donors were aged between about 6 and 100. Points on this clonotype: No antigen is known for it.

With a J-beta primer mix and a sample-barcoded 5' primer, a second PCR ran about 7 to 12 cycles. One entry per CDR3 protein results from TCRdb running MiXCR on the 5' RACE reads. The table records nearly 1 million distinct CDR3 sequences, approximately 50% of them present only once. Sequencing was carried out using blood. The clonotype comes from a woman aged 55-69 years in good health.

For the CDR3, the DNA is TGTGCCAGCAGCGTACTATTGGAGCGGGAGATTGACGAGCAGTACTTC. This translates into CASSVLLEREIDEQYF. The chain combines TRBV7-9 with TRBJ2-7; TRBD2 aligns across 8 bases. The CDR3 extends over 16 amino acids. Losses at the gene ends were 5 bases for V and 5 bases for J; bases not matched to a gene: 14. CDR1 is SEHNR, CDR2 FQNEAQ, per germline (reference sequence). Looking up the rest from reference TRBV7-9 and TRBJ2-7 gives the full variable domain: DTGVSQNPRHKITKRGQNVTFRCDPISEHNRLYWYRQTLGQGPEFLTYFQNEAQLEKSRLLSDRFSAERPKGSFSTLEIQRTEQGDSAMYLCASSVLLEREIDEQYFGPGTRLTVT.